This TCR beta chain stems from a study of T cells in Graves' hyperthyroidism and ophthalmopathy. This clonotype was counted at least ten times. TCR beta CDR3 regions were amplified from RNA transcripts. HTBI primers were employed in a first-round RT-PCR of the TCR CDR3. MiXCR was run by TCRdb on the multiplex PCR reads, yielding one entry per CDR3 protein. The table has about 380,000 distinct CDR3 sequences, about 15% seen once; the top ten hold approximately 10%. CDR1 is LGHDT, CDR2 YNNKEL, per germline (reference sequence). After removal of 3 bases from V and 2 bases from J, the junction contained 5 bases not matched to a gene. The CDR3 is 15 amino acids.

The receptor was derived from a woman aged 60-75 years with Graves' hyperthyroidism. Sequencing was performed on blood. The rearrangement joins TRBV3-1 to TRBJ2-5, with 8 bases that match TRBD1. CDR3 nucleotides: TGTGCCAGCAGCCAGATGGGGACAGGACAAGAGACCCAGTACTTC. Amino acid sequence: CASSQMGTGQETQYF.